These 28 T cell receptor beta chains originate from one sample sequenced in a study of control samples from healthy donors and cancer patients. The repertoire was sequenced with immunoSEQ multiplex PCR; TCRdb's copy has only in-frame clones and lacks some. Of 170,000 or so clones in the sample, around 90% were seen once. Sequencing used blood. Receptor source: a woman between 45 and 60 years old in good health.

The rearrangement links TRBV5-1 to TRBJ2-7; D is unclear. There are 17 residues in the CDR3. V was clipped by 0 bases and J by 1 base, with 17 bases between them. The germline V gene encodes CDR1 SGHRS and CDR2 YFSETQ. The CDR3 sequence is CASSLGFSPQSSYEQYF. The DNA for the CDR3 is TGCGCCAGCAGCTTGGGGTTCAGTCCTCAGAGTTCCTACGAGCAGTACTTC. The variable domain in full, completed from reference TRBV5-1 and TRBJ2-7, reads KAGVTQTPRYLIKTRGQQVTLSCSPISGHRSVSWYQQTPGQGLQFLFEYFSETQRNKGNFPGRFSGRQFSNSRSEMNVSTLELGDSALYLCASSLGFSPQSSYEQYFGPGTRLTVT.

The V call is TRBV20-1, the J call TRBJ1-2; a weak D match, TRBD1 (5 bases). With 3 bases removed from V and 8 bases from J, the gap between germline ends came to 13 bases. The CDR3 totals 12 residues. From germline, CDR1 is DFQATT and CDR2 SNEGSKA (reference sequence). CDR3 sequence: CSASQQGYGYTF. The DNA for the CDR3 is TGCAGTGCTAGTCAGCAGGGTTACGGCTACACCTTC.

This chain uses TRBV5-1 with TRBJ1-5; D is possibly TRBD1 (6 bases). Germline V gives CDR1 SGHRS, CDR2 YFSETQ. This CDR3 comprises 15 residues. V shed 4 bases and J shed 4 bases, with 15 bases lying between them. The CDR3 reads CASSPTGHTNQPQHF. DNA for the CDR3: TGCGCCAGCAGCCCGACAGGACATACGAATCAGCCCCAGCATTTT.

This chain joins TRBV19 and TRBJ2-4; 11 bases fit TRBD2. CDR1 and CDR2 (germline): LNHDA, SQIVND (reference sequence). The length of the CDR3 is 20 residues. V shed 6 bases, J shed 0 bases, and the junction held 16 bases outside the gene matches. The CDR3 DNA reads TGTGCCAGTAGACCAACACCGGGACTAGCGGAGAGGCGAGCCAAAAACATTCAGTACTTC. It encodes CASRPTPGLAERRAKNIQYF.

This chain joins TRBV11-2 and TRBJ1-1, with no clear D. V was trimmed by 0 bases and J by 5 bases, leaving 7 bases between them. The CDR3 runs 13 residues. The V gene's germline CDR1 is SGHAT and CDR2 FQNNGV. DNA for the CDR3: TGTGCCAGCAGCTTAGAGCGCCAGACTGAAGCTTTCTTT. Its protein product is CASSLERQTEAFF.

The chain employs TRBV11-1 and TRBJ2-2; tentative D call: TRBD2 (5 bases). V was trimmed by 5 bases and J by 3 bases, leaving 7 bases between them. The CDR3 contains 13 residues. Germline CDR1 reads SGHAT; CDR2 reads FQDESV (reference sequence). CDR3 sequence (DNA): TGTGCCAGCAGCCGGGATCACACCGGGGAGCTGTTTTTT. The encoded protein is CASSRDHTGELFF. Using reference TRBV11-1 and TRBJ2-2 for the parts outside the CDR3, the full variable domain is EAEVAQSPRYKITEKSQAVAFWCDPISGHATLYWYRQILGQGPELLVQFQDESVVDDSQLPKDRFSAERLKGVDSTLKIQPAELGDSAMYLCASSRDHTGELFFGEGSRLTVL.

This clone occurred a few times. V is TRBV2 and J is TRBJ2-4; D tentatively fits TRBD1 or TRBD2 (5 bases each). In germline, CDR1 is SNHLY, CDR2 FYNNEI. The CDR3 length is 14 residues. Trimming pared 5 bases from V and 10 bases from J, leaving 18 bases between. The CDR3 region is CASSYRGTWDIQYF. In DNA form, the CDR3 reads TGTGCCAGCAGTTACCGAGGGACCTGGGATATTCAGTACTTC.

V usage is TRBV9 and J usage is TRBJ2-7, with 7 bases that match TRBD2. The CDR3 contains 16 residues. After removal of 0 bases from V and 0 bases from J, the junction contained 6 bases not matched to a gene. Germline V gene sequence: CDR1 SGDLS, CDR2 YYNGEE. The CDR3: CASSVEPSGVSYEQYF. CDR3 DNA sequence: TGTGCCAGCAGCGTAGAGCCCAGCGGGGTCTCCTACGAGCAGTACTTC.

The chain recombines TRBV6-5 with TRBJ2-5; 7 bases are shared with TRBD2. V trimming: 0 bases; J trimming: 5 bases; junction bases outside the gene matches: 6. In germline, CDR1 is MNHEY, CDR2 SVGAGI. The CDR3 has 15 amino acids. DNA for the CDR3: TGTGCCAGCAGTTACTCCCCTAGCGGTGGGGAGACCCAGTACTTC. It specifies CASSYSPSGGETQYF.

This chain uses TRBV27 with TRBJ2-1; the D gene could be TRBD1 or TRBD2 (5 bases each). CDR3 length equals 16 residues. V lost 2 bases and J lost 0, with 11 bases in between. CDR1 is MNHEY and CDR2 is SMNVEV in the germline V gene (reference sequence). The CDR3 loop is CASSLGTGVSYNEQFF. The CDR3 nucleotides read TGTGCCAGCAGTTTAGGGACGGGCGTCTCCTACAATGAGCAGTTCTTC.

The chain carries TRBV3-1 (or the pseudogene TRBV3-2) and TRBJ2-7; D remains unclear. The CDR3 contains 14 residues. Per the germline V gene, CDR1 is LGHDT and CDR2 is YNNKEL (reference sequence). V lost 4 bases and J lost 10, with 20 bases in between. CDR3 amino acids: CASSRSGLKVVQYF. In nucleotides, the CDR3 is TGTGCCAGCAGCCGATCGGGCTTAAAAGTCGTCCAGTACTTC.

The chain links TRBV24-1 to TRBJ1-2; 11 positions agree with TRBD1. The CDR3 length is 17 residues. Per the germline V gene, CDR1 is KGHDR and CDR2 is SFDVKD. Trimming cost V 10 bases and J 4 bases; bases outside gene matches: 16. The CDR3 loop reads CATASTRRTGGGYGYTF. DNA of the CDR3: TGTGCCACAGCCAGTACCCGCAGGACAGGGGGCGGCTATGGCTACACCTTC.

This chain joins TRBV7-3 and TRBJ1-2, with D tentatively TRBD1 (6 bases). V lost 0 bases and J 7 bases, leaving 12 bases between the germline ends. The CDR3 totals 14 residues. Germline V gives CDR1 SGHTA, CDR2 FQGTGA. This CDR3 is CASSLTAGDSGYTF. For the CDR3, the DNA is TGTGCCAGCAGCTTAACTGCAGGGGACTCTGGCTACACCTTC.

V is TRBV7-9 and J is TRBJ1-2; D unclear. V was shortened by 6 bases and J by 0 bases, with 5 bases between the two germline ends. Germline V lookup: CDR1 SEHNR, CDR2 FQNEAQ (reference sequence). This CDR3 is built from 12 residues. For the CDR3, the DNA is TGTGCCAGCAGTGCCCCTAACTATGGCTACACCTTC. Residues: CASSAPNYGYTF.

The CDR3, as DNA: TGTGCCAGCAGTTACTCCCAGGGGGGAGATACGCAGTATTTT. This encodes CASSYSQGGDTQYF. The chain has TRBV6-5 and TRBJ2-3; D possibly corresponds to TRBD1 (7 bases). V was clipped by 0 bases and J by 5 bases, with 9 bases between them. Germline-derived CDR1 and CDR2 are MNHEY and SVGAGI. This CDR3 comprises 14 residues.

This rearrangement joins TRBV7-3 to TRBJ1-1, with D tentatively TRBD1 (5 bases). V was trimmed by 4 bases and J by 1 base, leaving 7 bases between them. The CDR3 totals 13 residues. Germline lookup yields CDR1 SGHTA and CDR2 FQGTGA. CDR3: CASSWTSNTEAFF. In DNA, the CDR3 is TGTGCCAGCAGCTGGACATCGAACACTGAAGCTTTCTTT.

This clone occurred a few times. The rearrangement uses TRBV11-2 and TRBJ2-7; 7 bases map to TRBD1. The CDR3 has 16 amino acids. The J segment lost 3 bases and the V segment lost 4 bases, leaving 12 bases of the junction unmatched. Germline lookup yields CDR1 SGHAT and CDR2 FQNNGV. The CDR3 spells CASSSLRATGDYEQYF. As DNA, the CDR3 is TGTGCCAGCAGCTCACTTAGAGCCACAGGGGACTACGAGCAGTACTTC.

V gene TRBV19 combines with J gene TRBJ2-5; no clear D gene. The CDR3 is made up of 14 amino acids. Trimming removed 0 bases at V and 4 bases at J, with 9 bases between. Germline CDR1 and CDR2: LNHDA and SQIVND (reference sequence). The CDR3 DNA reads as TGTGCCAGTAGTATAGAGGGGTATGGAGAGACCCAGTACTTC. Translated, it gives CASSIEGYGETQYF. The variable domain in full, with the rest retrieved from reference TRBV19 and TRBJ2-5, is DGGITQSPKYLFRKEGQNVTLSCEQNLNHDAMYWYRQDPGQGLRLIYYSQIVNDFQKGDIAEGYSVSREKKESFPLTVTSAQKNPTAFYLCASSIEGYGETQYFGPGTRLLVL.

In the case of this clone: The missing conserved phenylalanine or tryptophan at the end of this CDR3 makes a read error likely. Because the CDR3's place on the DNA is in doubt, the DNA is left out and the CDR3 is given as listed by TCRdb. The gene calls are TRBV5-6 and TRBJ1-2. Germline V gene lookup returns CDR1 SGHDT and CDR2 YYEEEE. From its first to its last residue, the CDR3 has 13 amino acids. The CDR3 sequence is CASSSGLTLTPSV.

The chain links TRBV30 to TRBJ1-5, with D perhaps TRBD1 (5 bases). V was trimmed by 2 bases and J by 9 bases, leaving 14 bases between them. The CDR3 has 13 residues. The V gene's germline CDR1 is GTSNPN and CDR2 SVGIG (reference sequence). CDR3 region: CAWSPGLRGPQHF. CDR3 DNA sequence: TGTGCCTGGAGTCCGGGACTTAGGGGGCCCCAGCATTTT.

This chain joins TRBV20-1 and TRBJ2-1; the D is unclear. Trimming shortened V by 3 bases and J by 8 bases, and 20 bases separated the two germline ends. This CDR3 contains 15 residues. Germline V CDR1 and CDR2: DFQATT, SNEGSKA (reference sequence). The CDR3 region has the DNA TGCAGTGCTAGTATTTTAGTAGGTGTATTAGATGAGCAGTTCTTC. Translation gives CSASILVGVLDEQFF.

The chain recombines TRBV24-1 with TRBJ1-5; D is undetermined. The V end lost 0 bases, the J end lost 7 bases, and 6 bases lay between the germline ends. The CDR3 totals 13 residues. CDR1 is KGHDR, CDR2 SFDVKD, per germline. The DNA for the CDR3 is TGTGCCACCAGTGATTTGGTGGGCCAGCCCCAGCATTTT. As protein: CATSDLVGQPQHF.

In nucleotides, the CDR3 is TGTGCCTGGAGTTCGTTGAACACTGAAGCTTTCTTT. Protein: CAWSSLNTEAFF. The chain combines TRBV30 with TRBJ1-1; D is unclear. Deletions cut 2 bases from V and 0 bases from J, with 4 bases between. This CDR3 is built from 12 residues. Germline V gives CDR1 GTSNPN, CDR2 SVGIG (reference sequence).

The V gene is TRBV11-2, the J gene TRBJ1-4, with 11 bases lining up with TRBD1. The CDR3 has 16 amino acids. J gave up 7 bases and V 1 base, and 5 bases lay outside the gene matches. CDR1 and CDR2 from the germline V gene are SGHAT and FQNNGV. CDR3 bases: TGTGCCAGCAGCTTAGCCCGGACAGGGGGCAGTGAAAAACTGTTTTTT. This gives the protein CASSLARTGGSEKLFF.

V gene TRBV2 combines with J gene TRBJ2-7; D unresolved. Trimming shortened V by 7 bases and J by 4 bases, and 11 bases separated the two germline ends. The germline V gene encodes CDR1 SNHLY and CDR2 FYNNEI. This CDR3 spans 12 amino acids. This chain's CDR3 is CASTPKPYEQYF. The CDR3 nucleotides read TGTGCCAGCACTCCAAAACCGTACGAGCAGTACTTC.

This chain uses TRBV30 with TRBJ2-3; 7 bases are a match to TRBD2. V lost 4 bases and J lost 0; bases outside the gene matches: 10. Germline V gives CDR1 GTSNPN, CDR2 SVGIG (reference sequence). The CDR3 runs 16 residues. In DNA form, the CDR3 reads TGTGCCTGGACGGGTTGGGGGGGATTTAGCACAGATACGCAGTATTTT. This translates into CAWTGWGGFSTDTQYF.

This clone was counted once. The chain links TRBV2 to TRBJ1-1, with no clear D. Deletions cut 3 bases from V and 7 bases from J, with 9 bases between. This CDR3 is 12 amino acids long. CDR1 is SNHLY, CDR2 FYNNEI, per germline. CDR3 region: CASSEVQVEAFF. The CDR3 DNA reads TGTGCCAGCAGTGAGGTGCAGGTTGAAGCTTTCTTT.

J is TRBJ1-2 and V is TRBV28; D not certain. Deletions cut 2 bases from V and 3 bases from J, with 10 bases between. CDR1 is MDHEN and CDR2 is SYDVKM in the germline V gene. The CDR3 totals 14 residues. The CDR3 bases are TGTGCCAGCAGTTTAGGTAGGCCCTACTATGGCTACACCTTC. This sequence encodes CASSLGRPYYGYTF.